The 16 T cell receptor beta chains presented below share a single source sample, sequenced in a study of CD8 T cells in Susac syndrome. A quantity of roughly 0.5 to 1 ug RNA underwent reverse transcription using random hexamers. Each CDR3 protein is one row after TCRdb ran MiXCR on the immunoSEQ multiplex PCR reads. The repertoire includes 350,000 to 550,000 distinct CDR3 sequences, around 85% of them detected once, and 0.09% to 0.15% sits in the top ten. Sequencing input: CD8+ T cells from PBMCs. The receptors here all came from a human donor with multiple sclerosis.

This clonotype was detected a few times. This chain uses TRBV6-1 with TRBJ1-1; D gene uncertain. V lost 4 bases and J lost 0, with 6 bases in between. This CDR3 region has 13 residues. Germline CDR1 and CDR2: MNHNS and SASEGT. CDR3 sequence reads: CASSGHLNTEAFF. The CDR3 region has the DNA TGTGCCAGCAGTGGTCACCTGAACACTGAAGCTTTCTTT.

The chain carries TRBV9 and TRBJ2-1; the D gene is possibly TRBD1 (6 bases). The V and J ends lost 3 bases and 5 bases respectively, with 9 bases between them. The CDR3 sequence is 13 residues long. Germline V gene lookup returns CDR1 SGDLS and CDR2 YYNGEE. In DNA, the CDR3 is TGTGCCAGCAGCGCGTGGACAGACAATGAGCAGTTCTTC. Translation: CASSAWTDNEQFF.

The chain has TRBV4-1 and TRBJ2-7; 7 bases are shared with TRBD1. In germline, CDR1 is MGHRA, CDR2 YSYEKL. V was clipped by 1 base and J by 0 bases; unmatched bases: 3. The CDR3 consists of 15 residues. CDR3 region: CASSQGGQLSYEQYF. For the CDR3, the DNA is TGCGCCAGCAGCCAAGGGGGACAGCTCTCCTACGAGCAGTACTTC.

V and J are TRBV6-1 and TRBJ1-5; TRBD1 matches at 7 bases. CDR1 is MNHNS and CDR2 is SASEGT in the germline V gene. Trimming removed 8 bases from V and 2 bases from J; junction bases left unmatched: 9. This CDR3 has 15 amino acids. CDR3 sequence (DNA): TGTGCCAGCGCGGAAAGACAGGGTCGCAATCAGCCCCAGCATTTT. This gives the protein CASAERQGRNQPQHF.

The V call is TRBV6-5, the J call TRBJ1-1, with a weak D call TRBD1 (6 bases). The CDR3 consists of 14 residues. Germline loops: CDR1 MNHEY, CDR2 SVGAGI. Trimming took 4 bases from V and 0 from J, leaving 9 bases between them. CDR3 protein: CASSSPGVNTEAFF. The CDR3 nucleotides are TGTGCCAGCAGTTCCCCAGGGGTGAACACTGAAGCTTTCTTT.

The chain has TRBV9 and TRBJ1-2; perhaps TRBD1 as D (6 bases). With 2 bases removed from V and 4 bases from J, the gap between germline ends came to 15 bases. The germline V gene has CDR1 SGDLS and CDR2 YYNGEE. The CDR3 contains 15 residues. For the CDR3, the DNA is TGTGCCAGCAGCGTGGACAGAGACAGCGGCTATGGCTACACCTTC. The encoded protein is CASSVDRDSGYGYTF.

The chain joins TRBV30 to TRBJ1-1; TRBD1 aligns across 9 bases. Looked up from germline, CDR1 is GTSNPN and CDR2 is SVGIG (reference sequence). This CDR3 is 12 amino acids long. Trimming took 5 bases from V and 6 from J; bases not matched to a gene: 4. The CDR3 sequence is CAWWTGDAEAFF. The CDR3 coding sequence is TGTGCCTGGTGGACAGGGGACGCTGAAGCTTTCTTT.

The chain links TRBV4-1 to TRBJ1-1; D gene uncertain. The ends were cut back, 1 base at V and 13 bases at J, with 13 bases in the middle. CDR3 size: 12 residues. Germline loops: CDR1 MGHRA, CDR2 YSYEKL. This chain's CDR3 is CASSQGRLPVFF. Here the CDR3 DNA reads TGCGCCAGCAGCCAAGGACGTCTCCCGGTTTTCTTT.

The gene calls are TRBV29-1 and TRBJ2-1; possibly TRBD1 for D (6 bases). CDR1 and CDR2 (germline): SQVTM, ANQGSEA. This CDR3 is 15 amino acids long. Trimming cost V 5 bases and J 2 bases, with 16 bases left between them. CDR3 residues: CSVPYREMTYNEQFF. For the CDR3, the DNA is TGCAGCGTTCCGTACAGGGAAATGACCTACAATGAGCAGTTCTTC.

V gene TRBV11-2 combines with J gene TRBJ1-1; 7 bases are a match to TRBD1. J gave up 4 bases and V 4 bases, and 12 bases lay outside the gene matches. This CDR3 is 16 amino acids long. Germline V gives CDR1 SGHAT, CDR2 FQNNGV. In DNA, the CDR3 is TGTGCCAGCAGCTGGCAGGAGGGGGCAGGTGGCACTGAAGCTTTCTTT. Its protein is CASSWQEGAGGTEAFF.

V is TRBV29-1 and J is TRBJ2-7, with D unclear. Deletions cut 5 bases from V and 4 bases from J, with 12 bases between. The germline CDR1 and CDR2 sequences are SQVTM and ANQGSEA. The CDR3 is 12 amino acids. The DNA for the CDR3 is TGCAGCGTTATCGGAGCTCGGTACGAGCAGTACTTC. Translation: CSVIGARYEQYF.

CDR3 amino acids: CASSSTGEPTDTQYF. The CDR3 bases are TGTGCCAGCAGCTCAACAGGGGAGCCCACAGATACGCAGTATTTT. The chain combines TRBV7-9 with TRBJ2-3; 7 bases match TRBD1. Germline CDR1 and CDR2: SEHNR and FQNEAQ (reference sequence). Losses at the gene ends were 4 bases for V and 2 bases for J; bases not matched to a gene: 6. The CDR3 has 15 residues.

This chain links TRBV4-1 with TRBJ2-7; D is unclear. The CDR3 is 15 amino acids. Germline V CDR1 and CDR2: MGHRA, YSYEKL. V was clipped by 0 bases and J by 0 bases, with 9 bases between them. CDR3 sequence reads: CASSQDPDSSYEQYF. The CDR3, as DNA: TGCGCCAGCAGCCAAGATCCGGATAGCTCCTACGAGCAGTACTTC.

The chain couples TRBV4-1 to TRBJ2-1, with TRBD1 matching over 10 bases. This CDR3 spans 19 amino acids. V shed 3 bases, J shed 4 bases, and the junction held 15 bases outside the gene matches. CDR1 and CDR2 (germline): MGHRA, YSYEKL. The CDR3 DNA sequence: TGCGCCAGCAGCCAGTCAGGGACAGGGGCAGGGATGAGATACAATGAGCAGTTCTTC. Amino acids: CASSQSGTGAGMRYNEQFF.

The chain links TRBV30 to TRBJ2-1; 8 bases match TRBD2. With V trimmed by 3 bases and J by 3 bases, 7 bases remained unmatched. There are 15 residues in the CDR3. CDR1 and CDR2 (germline): GTSNPN, SVGIG (reference sequence). The CDR3 protein is CAWSAPGTSYNEQFF. The CDR3 DNA sequence: TGTGCCTGGAGCGCACCCGGGACTAGCTACAATGAGCAGTTCTTC.

The chain employs TRBV20-1 and TRBJ2-7, with D possibly TRBD2 on 5 matching bases. V was trimmed by 1 base and J by 4 bases, leaving 14 bases between them. Germline values: CDR1 DFQATT, CDR2 SNEGSKA (reference sequence). This CDR3 has 14 residues. The CDR3 loop reads CSARVRLTGYEQYF. The CDR3 region has the DNA TGCAGTGCTAGAGTACGCCTAACGGGATACGAGCAGTACTTC.